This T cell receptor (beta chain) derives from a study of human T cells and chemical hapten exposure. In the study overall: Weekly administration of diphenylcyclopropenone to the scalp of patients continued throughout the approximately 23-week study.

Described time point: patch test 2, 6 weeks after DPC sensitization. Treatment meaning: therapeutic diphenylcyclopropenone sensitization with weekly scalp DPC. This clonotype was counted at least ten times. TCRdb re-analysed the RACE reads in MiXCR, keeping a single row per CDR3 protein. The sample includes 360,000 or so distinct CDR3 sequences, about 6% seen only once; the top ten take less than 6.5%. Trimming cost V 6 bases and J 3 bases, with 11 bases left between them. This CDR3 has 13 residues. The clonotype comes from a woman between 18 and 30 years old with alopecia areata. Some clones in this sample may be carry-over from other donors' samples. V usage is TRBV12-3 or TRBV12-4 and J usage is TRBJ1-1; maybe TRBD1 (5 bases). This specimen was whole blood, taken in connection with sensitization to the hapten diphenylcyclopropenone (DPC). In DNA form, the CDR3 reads TGTGCCAGCAGCTCCGAGGGGCACACTGAAGCTTTCTTT. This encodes CASSSEGHTEAFF.